This entry is about one T cell receptor beta chain. Its matching antigen is unknown. The TCR beta profiling, which covered VDJ combination and CDR3 sequence, was carried out using genomic DNA as the template. From the reads, TCRdb called clonotypes with MiXCR, one entry per CDR3 protein. The repertoire has roughly 80,000 distinct CDR3 sequences, roughly 70% of them found once; the top ten carry roughly 80%. For sequencing, patients were chosen who had shown expansion of CD8+CD57+ cells by flow cytometry. Every patient was diagnosed with severe acquired aplastic anemia. Germline-derived CDR1 and CDR2 are WSHSY and SAAADI. CDR3 length equals 12 residues. V lost 6 bases, J lost 6 bases, and 3 bases stayed unmatched. These data belong to a study of CD8+CD57+ T cells in acquired aplastic anemia. Study background: An average of 3.2 ug of DNA was obtained from sorted CD4+ and CD8+ cells. Notes on the study in general: Patients versus controls showed no significant CD8+ Simpson's diversity difference. Patients had around 28 CD8+ CDR3 sequences in common with controls (the shared set).

The specimen sequenced was sorted CD4+, CD8+, or CD8+CD57+ T cells (not recorded which) from PBMCs. The rearrangement uses TRBV10-2 and TRBJ2-7, with TRBD2 matching over 9 bases. The receptor was derived from a human donor with aplastic anemia. The CDR3 reads CASSGTSSEQYF. The CDR3 coding sequence is TGCGCCAGCAGCGGGACTAGCTCCGAGCAGTACTTC.